This T cell receptor (beta chain) stems from a study of early T cells in non-severe SARS-CoV-2 infection. Turning to the study itself: Chains from this unsorted whole-blood bulk RNA could not be paired. Study outcomes and limitations: In VDJdb matching, anti-spike CD8 responses were favored while private and CD4 specificities went missing.

The CDR3 is 13 amino acids. V dropped 1 base and J dropped 4 bases, with 7 bases sitting between them. Germline CDR1 SNHLY, CDR2 FYNNEI. This clonotype occurred many times. Its antigen is undetermined. The protocol attached unique molecular identifiers to individual cDNA molecules. TCRdb re-analysed the 5' RACE reads in MiXCR, keeping a single row per CDR3 protein. The table records about 60,000 distinct CDR3 sequences, approximately 10% of them present only once. The rearrangement links TRBV2 to TRBJ1-2; D is uncertain. This TCR was sampled from an adult who was a healthcare worker with PCR-confirmed SARS-CoV-2 infection or an uninfected control (not recorded which). The sequenced sample consisted of whole blood. CDR3 sequence (DNA): TGTGCCAGCAGTGAAGGGGTTACCTATGGCTACACCTTC. Its protein product is CASSEGVTYGYTF.